This TCR beta chain was recorded in a study of synovial regulatory T cells in juvenile arthritis. Study-wide context: Six patients were on methotrexate and a few were untreated. Whole-study findings and limits: Across patients, iaTreg TCR repertoires were mostly private, partly shared with synovial Teff and blood CPL. CDR3 overlap with synovial Tregs was higher for iaTregs than other blood Tregs. Inflammation-associated Treg cells in blood had less TCR diversity than the remaining blood Treg cells.

Its frequency marks this clone as medium-sized. Antigen specificity is unknown. CDR1 is SGDLS, CDR2 YYNGEE, per germline. The CDR3 spans 17 residues. No nucleotide data were recorded. Clones were read by immunoSEQ multiplex PCR, and TCRdb kept only the in-frame ones, dropping some. Its clone listing holds roughly 1,300 clones. The chain links TRBV9 to TRBJ1-4; no DNA is available, so the TRBD1 call from TCRdb remains unchecked. The sequence derives from a donor younger than 30 with juvenile idiopathic arthritis. Material for sequencing was Treg cells from blood. This sample's subset: HLA-DR+ inflammation-associated blood Treg cells. CDR3 amino acids: CASSVGRQNGVNEKLFF.